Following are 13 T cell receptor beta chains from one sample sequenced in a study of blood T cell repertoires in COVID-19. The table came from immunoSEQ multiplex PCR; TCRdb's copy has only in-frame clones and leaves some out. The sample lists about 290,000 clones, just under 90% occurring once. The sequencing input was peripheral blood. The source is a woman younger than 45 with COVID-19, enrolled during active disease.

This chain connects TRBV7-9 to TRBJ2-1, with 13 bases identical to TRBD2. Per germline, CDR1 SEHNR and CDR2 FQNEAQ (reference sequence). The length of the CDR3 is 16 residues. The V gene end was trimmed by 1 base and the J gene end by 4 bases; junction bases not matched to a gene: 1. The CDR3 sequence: CASSLELAGGYNEQFF. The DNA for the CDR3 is TGTGCCAGCAGCTTAGAACTAGCGGGGGGGTACAATGAGCAGTTCTTC.

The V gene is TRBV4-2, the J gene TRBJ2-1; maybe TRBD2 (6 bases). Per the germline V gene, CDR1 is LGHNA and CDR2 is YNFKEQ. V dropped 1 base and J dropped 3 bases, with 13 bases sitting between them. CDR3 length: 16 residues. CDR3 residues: CASSQVSGNYYNEQFF. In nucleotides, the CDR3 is TGTGCCAGCAGCCAAGTTAGCGGAAACTACTACAATGAGCAGTTCTTC.

In DNA, the CDR3 is TGTGCCAGCAGCCTAACCGCCCCCCGGTACGATGGCTACACCTTC. Its translation: CASSLTAPRYDGYTF. This chain joins TRBV27 and TRBJ1-2; D uncertain. The germline gives CDR1 MNHEY, CDR2 SMNVEV (reference sequence). V dropped 6 bases and J dropped 6 bases, with 20 bases sitting between them. This CDR3 is 15 amino acids long.

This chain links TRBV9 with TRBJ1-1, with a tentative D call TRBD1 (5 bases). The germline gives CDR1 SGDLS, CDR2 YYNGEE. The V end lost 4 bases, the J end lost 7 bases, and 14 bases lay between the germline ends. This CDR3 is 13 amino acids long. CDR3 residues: CASSPQWGVEAFF. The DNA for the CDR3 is TGTGCCAGCAGCCCACAATGGGGGGTTGAAGCTTTCTTT.

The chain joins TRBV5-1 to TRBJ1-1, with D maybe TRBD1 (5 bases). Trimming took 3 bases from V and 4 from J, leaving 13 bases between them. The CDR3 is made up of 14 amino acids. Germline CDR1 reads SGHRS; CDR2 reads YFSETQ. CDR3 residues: CASSSLGGSTEAFF. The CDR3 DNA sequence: TGCGCCAGCAGCTCACTGGGGGGAAGCACTGAAGCTTTCTTT.

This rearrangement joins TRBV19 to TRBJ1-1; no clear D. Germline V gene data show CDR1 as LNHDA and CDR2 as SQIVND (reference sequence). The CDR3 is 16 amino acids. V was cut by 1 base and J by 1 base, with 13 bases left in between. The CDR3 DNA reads TGTGCCAGTAGTATAGCGGCGGAGTTGGGGAACACTGAAGCTTTCTTT. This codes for CASSIAAELGNTEAFF.

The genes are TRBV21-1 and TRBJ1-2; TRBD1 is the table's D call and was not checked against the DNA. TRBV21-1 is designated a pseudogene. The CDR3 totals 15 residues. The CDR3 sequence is CASSPNRGTGGGYTF. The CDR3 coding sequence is TGTGCCAGCAGTCCAAATCGGGGGACAGGGGGCGGCTACACCTTC.

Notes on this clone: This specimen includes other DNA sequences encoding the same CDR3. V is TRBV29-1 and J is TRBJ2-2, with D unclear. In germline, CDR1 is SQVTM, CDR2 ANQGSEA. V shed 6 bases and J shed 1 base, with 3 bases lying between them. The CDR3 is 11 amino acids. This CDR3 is CSVLNTGELFF. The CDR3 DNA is TGCAGCGTCCTGAACACCGGGGAGCTGTTTTTT.

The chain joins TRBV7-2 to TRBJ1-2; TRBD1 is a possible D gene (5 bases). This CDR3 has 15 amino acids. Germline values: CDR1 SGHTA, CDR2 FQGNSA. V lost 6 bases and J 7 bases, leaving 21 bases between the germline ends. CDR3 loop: CASSNSQGRVLGYTF. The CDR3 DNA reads TGTGCCAGCAGTAACTCCCAGGGCAGGGTACTTGGCTACACCTTC. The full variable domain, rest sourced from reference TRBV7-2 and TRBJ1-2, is GAGVSQSPSNKVTEKGKDVELRCDPISGHTALYWYRQSLGQGLEFLIYFQGNSAPDKSGLPSDRFSAERTGGSVSTLTIQRTQQEDSAVYLCASSNSQGRVLGYTFGSGTRLTVV.

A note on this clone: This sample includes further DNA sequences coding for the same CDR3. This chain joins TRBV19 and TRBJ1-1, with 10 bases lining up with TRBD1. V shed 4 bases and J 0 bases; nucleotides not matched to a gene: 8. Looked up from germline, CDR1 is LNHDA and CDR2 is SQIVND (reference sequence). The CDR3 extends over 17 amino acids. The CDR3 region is CASSTPGQGTLNTEAFF. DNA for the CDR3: TGTGCCAGTAGTACCCCGGGACAGGGGACTTTGAACACTGAAGCTTTCTTT.

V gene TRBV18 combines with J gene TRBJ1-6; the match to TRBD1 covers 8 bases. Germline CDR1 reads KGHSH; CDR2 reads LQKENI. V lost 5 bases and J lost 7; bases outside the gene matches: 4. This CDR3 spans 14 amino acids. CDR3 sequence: CASSVDRENSPLHF. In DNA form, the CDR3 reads TGTGCCAGCTCAGTGGACAGGGAGAATTCACCCCTCCACTTT.

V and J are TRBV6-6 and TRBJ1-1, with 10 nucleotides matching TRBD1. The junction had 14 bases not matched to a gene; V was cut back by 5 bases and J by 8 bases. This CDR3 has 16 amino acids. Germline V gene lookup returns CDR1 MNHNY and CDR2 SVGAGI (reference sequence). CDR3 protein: CASSRPGQGPQREAFF. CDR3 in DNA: TGTGCCAGCAGTCGGCCGGGACAGGGGCCTCAAAGGGAAGCTTTCTTT.

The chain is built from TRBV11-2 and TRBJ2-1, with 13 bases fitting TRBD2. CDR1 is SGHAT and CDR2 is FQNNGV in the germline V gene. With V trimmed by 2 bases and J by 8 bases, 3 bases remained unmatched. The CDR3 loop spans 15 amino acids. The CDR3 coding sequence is TGTGCCAGCAGCTTAAGACTAGCGGGGGGCCATGAGCAGTTCTTC. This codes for CASSLRLAGGHEQFF.